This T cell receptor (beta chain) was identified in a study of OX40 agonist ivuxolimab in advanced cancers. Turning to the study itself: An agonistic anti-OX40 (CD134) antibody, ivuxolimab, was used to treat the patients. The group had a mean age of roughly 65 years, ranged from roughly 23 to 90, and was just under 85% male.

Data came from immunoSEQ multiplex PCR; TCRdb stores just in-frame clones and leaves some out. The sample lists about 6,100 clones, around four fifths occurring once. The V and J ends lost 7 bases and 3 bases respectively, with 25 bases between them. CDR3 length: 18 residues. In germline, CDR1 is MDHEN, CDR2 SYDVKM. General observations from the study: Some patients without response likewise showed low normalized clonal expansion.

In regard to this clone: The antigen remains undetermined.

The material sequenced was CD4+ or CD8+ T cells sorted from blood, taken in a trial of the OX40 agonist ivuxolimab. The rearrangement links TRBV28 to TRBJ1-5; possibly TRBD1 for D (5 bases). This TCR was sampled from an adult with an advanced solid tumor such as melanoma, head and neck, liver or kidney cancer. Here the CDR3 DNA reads TGTGCCAGCATGACTCGGGAAGGAGGGGTGGGCCTCAATCAGCCCCAGCATTTT. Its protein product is CASMTREGGVGLNQPQHF.